This T cell receptor (beta chain) was sequenced during a study of blood T cell repertoires in COVID-19. Study context: T cells, B-cell-depleted T cells, or PBMCs provided the cDNA or gDNA that served as material.

Original handling: Reference gene primer amplification gave nucleated cell count estimates. Method: immunoSEQ multiplex PCR; TCRdb's copy keeps in-frame clones and lacks some. V and J calls and clone size come straight from that table; D and trimming were deduced from the DNA. The data show roughly 150,000 clones, around four fifths seen once. The germline V gene encodes CDR1 MNHEY and CDR2 SMNVEV (reference sequence). This CDR3 is 15 amino acids long. The trim removed 5 bases at V and 7 bases at J, leaving 7 bases unmatched. The genes are TRBV27 and TRBJ2-7; 14 bases map to TRBD2. Material for sequencing was peripheral blood. This TCR was sampled from a woman of 80 years or more with acute or convalescent COVID-19. CDR3 sequence (DNA): TGTGCCAGCAGTATAGGACTAGCGGGAGGTAGGGAGCAGTACTTC. Residues: CASSIGLAGGREQYF.